Sequencing of this T cell receptor beta chain was carried out in a study of response to subunit inactivated influenza vaccine. This CDR3 region has 15 residues. Losses at the gene ends were 4 bases for V and 6 bases for J; bases not matched to a gene: 8. The germline CDR1 and CDR2 sequences are LGHNA and YSLEER. TCRdb re-called the RT-PCR reads with MiXCR, one entry per CDR3 protein. The sample shows about 650,000 distinct CDR3 sequences, 13% to 15% of them seen only once. Study outcomes and limitations: It was suggested by the authors that few new T cells are recruited by each seasonal influenza vaccination.

Comment on this clonotype: Its specificity is not known.

The sequencing here drew on PBMCs from blood, taken 14 to 15 days before vaccination. This receptor was taken from a man aged 50-60 years who received an inactivated influenza vaccine. The chain couples TRBV4-3 to TRBJ1-5; 8 bases agree with TRBD1. DNA for the CDR3: TGCGCCAGCAGCCGGGACAGGATGGCGAGTCAGCCCCAGCATTTT. It specifies CASSRDRMASQPQHF.